This note documents a single T cell receptor beta chain sequence. Its antigen is currently not known. Per-base quality was not reported, and no clone a single base away is much larger than it. The data belong to a study of shared clonotypes between healthy human individuals (dated by TCRdb to 2020 to 2021). Context from the whole study: Three men and two women, aged 18 to 49 years, made up the cohort. For each donor, CD4 naive and CD4 memory were each given three plates, CD8 naive was given two plates, and CD8 memory was given one plate. To estimate repertoire size and how much clonotypes are shared between individuals, the study performed deep sequencing of blood TCR repertoires from five healthy adults. To increase sequencing depth and limit assay-specific biases, TCR repertoire library preparation and sequencing were carried out by different laboratories using diverse techniques. Between about 0.94 and 8.9 billion PBMCs per donor were obtained by leukapheresis. Paper-wide results and their limitations: When a few donors were compared, the shared fraction of clonotypes was around 5% for naive CD4, approximately 3.3% for naive CD8, roughly 2.5% for memory CD4, and 0.4% for memory CD8. Naive subsets generally had larger estimated clonotype richness than memory subsets did. Higher generation probabilities were observed for clonotypes shared by all four sorted-subset donors than for non-shared clonotypes. Sampling was limited to blood, and TCR repertoires in tissue likely differ from TCR repertoires in blood. Based on pairwise subsampling, the degree of clonotype sharing among donors was expected to be affected by sequencing depth. Because the study included a small number of donors, the genetic and exposure-history diversity represented was limited. Even with the large sequencing depth, rarefaction of the sorted-subset datasets indicated that sequencing was incomplete.

Using the deep immunoSEQ assay, TCR CDR3 regions were amplified from genomic DNA by multiplex PCR. Genomic DNA extracted from each cell subset was distributed evenly over all wells of several immunoSEQ 96-well plates, and each plate served as one replicate. Each replicate PCR for sorted subsets received 200 ng genomic DNA, equal to about 30,000 T cell genomes. Purified libraries were quantified with a Qubit 3.0 fluorometer, sized on a Bioanalyzer 2100, and re-quantified with the KAPA Library Quantification kit. Every immunoSEQ 96-well plate was sequenced on a dedicated single-read 150-cycle Illumina NextSeq 550 flow cell. On the authors' methods: Because the immunoSEQ output held only junctional sequences and lacked quality scores, the filtering could not match the filtering applied to full-length reads. To assign V/J genes and CDR3, sequences were annotated using PyIR, a Python wrapper for IgBLAST v1.9, with IMGT germline references. Reads with weak V/J assignments (E-value above 1e-6), missing CDR3, stop codons, out-of-frame junctions, or ambiguous translated residues were removed. A V3J clonotype was defined by an identical inferred V gene, J gene, and CDR3 amino acid sequence. Percentage overlap between repertoires was calculated by dividing the number of shared unique clonotypes by the size of the smaller repertoire. Repertoire richness was assessed with RTK rarefaction, the Chao1 estimator, and Recon v2.1 estimates of unobserved clonotypes. For all TCRbeta clonotypes obtained by the gDNA method from several donors, generation probabilities were computed with OLGA. The clones in this table, taken by TCRdb from immuneACCESS, are in-frame only. Not every clone is retained; where verified, under half of the shortfall comes from an unresolved V gene, and the cause of the rest is unknown. V, J and clone size are taken as reported in that table, and D and trimming were inferred from the DNA itself. This sample comprises millions of clones, 95% of them detected only once. The top ten hold around 0.13% of the sample.

The donors were healthy, HIV-negative adults with no recently reported acute infections or vaccinations. Every donor was a Caucasian adult living in Nashville, Tennessee, USA. CD4+ T cells were enriched by magnetic negative selection; naive cells were then positively selected on CD45RA, and the negative fraction formed the memory subset. After blood collection by leukapheresis, PBMCs were isolated using Ficoll-Histopaque density gradient centrifugation and then cryopreserved in the vapor phase of liquid nitrogen. Analytical flow cytometry was used to check the purity and quantity of each magnetically sorted T cell population. Genomic DNA was isolated from every sorted fraction and measured by UV absorbance on a Nanodrop 2000c. In the germline V gene, CDR1 corresponds to MNHEY and CDR2 to SVGAGI. Its CDR3 holds 14 amino acids, cysteine through phenylalanine. The only DNA kept is the CDR3, 42 bases in frame from the first base. V is cut by 6 bases and J by 7 bases, and the space between the germline ends is 16 bases.

Specimen: naive CD4+ T cells sorted from blood. Read against the paper, the sample's cell subset or site label means: CD45RA+ positively selected. The rearrangement combines TRBV6-5 with TRBJ2-1; the D segment might be TRBD1 or TRBD2, since each matches 5 bases. The TCR sequence derives from a man aged 18 to 30 in good health. The DNA reads as follows: TGTGCCAGCAGCCCCGACTGGGGGTGGAATGAGCAGTTCTTC. This gives the protein CASSPDWGWNEQFF.